The 24 T cell receptor beta chains presented below share a single source sample, sequenced in a study of OX40 agonist ivuxolimab in advanced cancers. TCRdb keeps only in-frame clones here, not all; method: immunoSEQ multiplex PCR. This repertoire shows around 80,000 clones, around nine tenths found once; its top ten account for around 2.5%. The sequences come from CD4+ or CD8+ T cells sorted from blood, collected in a trial of the OX40 agonist ivuxolimab. Receptors originate from an adult with an advanced solid tumor such as melanoma, head and neck, liver or kidney cancer.

This sequence joins TRBV7-2 and TRBJ1-2; tentatively, D is TRBD1 (6 bases). Looked up from germline, CDR1 is SGHTA and CDR2 is FQGNSA. V shed 5 bases and J shed 2 bases, with 15 bases lying between them. The CDR3 extends over 15 amino acids. In DNA, the CDR3 is TGTGCCAGCAGCATGTCCGGAGGGGGGAACTATGGCTACACCTTC. This sequence encodes CASSMSGGGNYGYTF.

The chain is built from TRBV5-1 and TRBJ1-2; unclear D gene. In germline, CDR1 is SGHRS, CDR2 YFSETQ. The CDR3 covers 13 residues. Trimming stripped 0 bases from V and 8 bases from J, with 11 bases between. This CDR3 is CASSLESGIGYTF. The CDR3 DNA reads TGCGCCAGCAGCTTGGAGTCGGGGATAGGCTACACCTTC.

This clone was detected a few times. This sequence joins TRBV28 and TRBJ2-1, with D uncertain. The germline V gene has CDR1 MDHEN and CDR2 SYDVKM. This CDR3 spans 12 amino acids. V was pared by 5 bases and J by 7 bases, with 9 bases between. CDR3 amino acids: CASSPQSNEQFF. CDR3 coding DNA: TGTGCCAGCAGTCCCCAGTCGAATGAGCAGTTCTTC.

The chain carries TRBV4-1 and TRBJ2-3; possibly TRBD2 for D (6 bases). V shed 2 bases and J shed 6 bases, with 18 bases lying between them. Per the germline V gene, CDR1 is MGHRA and CDR2 is YSYEKL. The CDR3 loop spans 16 amino acids. The CDR3 protein is CASSQPTAGYRDTQYF. The CDR3 DNA is TGCGCCAGCAGCCAACCAACGGCGGGGTATCGGGATACGCAGTATTTT.

This clone showed up just a few times. The chain carries TRBV18 and TRBJ1-1; 7 nucleotides align to TRBD1. J gave up 1 base and V 1 base, and 3 bases lay outside the gene matches. The CDR3 sequence is 15 residues long. The germline gives CDR1 KGHSH, CDR2 LQKENI. CDR3: CASSPRNRGNTEAFF. The CDR3 nucleotides are TGTGCCAGCTCACCACGAAACAGGGGGAACACTGAAGCTTTCTTT.

The chain links TRBV6-1 to TRBJ2-3; 7 bases agree with TRBD2. Germline V gene sequence: CDR1 MNHNS, CDR2 SASEGT. J lost 3 bases, V lost 7 bases, and 7 bases had no gene match. The CDR3 loop spans 14 amino acids. CDR3 sequence reads: CASNLGGGTDTQYF. The CDR3 nucleotides read TGTGCCAGCAATCTCGGCGGGGGAACAGATACGCAGTATTTT.

The chain uses TRBV10-3 and TRBJ1-2; D not resolved. The length of the CDR3 is 14 residues. V was shortened by 2 bases and J by 8 bases, with 15 bases between the two germline ends. Germline V gives CDR1 ENHRY, CDR2 SYGVKD. The CDR3 DNA reads as TGTGCCATCAGTGAGGGCAGCGGATGGCAAGGCTACACCTTC. Amino acids: CAISEGSGWQGYTF.

This chain connects TRBV28 to TRBJ1-5; 7 bases match TRBD1. The CDR3 sequence is 15 residues long. Trimming at V came to 7 bases and at J to 0 bases, leaving 6 bases not matched to a gene. Germline V gene sequence: CDR1 MDHEN, CDR2 SYDVKM. The CDR3 DNA reads TGTGCCAGCACCCAGGGGGGGAATAGCAATCAGCCCCAGCATTTT. Translation: CASTQGGNSNQPQHF.

This clone has a handful of counts. The chain uses TRBV5-6 and TRBJ1-2; D not certain. Trimming took off 0 bases at V and 8 bases at J, with 5 bases between the two ends. This CDR3 has 11 amino acids. Per germline, CDR1 SGHDT and CDR2 YYEEEE. The CDR3 DNA sequence: TGTGCCAGCAGCTTGGACAGAGGCTACACCTTC. Encoded protein: CASSLDRGYTF.

The chain combines TRBV7-3 with TRBJ2-3; 9 positions agree with TRBD1. Per the germline V gene, CDR1 is SGHTA and CDR2 is FQGTGA. The CDR3 is 14 residues long. Unmatched junction bases numbered 3, after V lost 5 bases and J lost 3 bases. CDR3 sequence (DNA): TGTGCCAGCAGCCAGACAGGGGGAACAGATACGCAGTATTTT. Encoded protein: CASSQTGGTDTQYF.

The chain couples TRBV4-1 to TRBJ2-7, with no clear D. CDR1 and CDR2 (germline): MGHRA, YSYEKL. The CDR3 sequence is 15 residues long. V shed 2 bases and J shed 0 bases, with 11 bases lying between them. The CDR3 coding sequence is TGCGCCAGCAGCCAACCCAGGAGTGGCTCCTACGAGCAGTACTTC. This sequence encodes CASSQPRSGSYEQYF.

The V gene is TRBV10-3, the J gene TRBJ2-2, with TRBD1 matching over 11 bases. This CDR3 region has 16 residues. Trimming removed 4 bases from V and 7 bases from J; junction bases left unmatched: 8. CDR1 is ENHRY and CDR2 is SYGVKD in the germline V gene. This chain's CDR3 is CAISGGGQGAGGELFF. The CDR3 bases are TGTGCCATCAGTGGAGGAGGACAGGGGGCGGGCGGGGAGCTGTTTTTT.

The rearrangement uses TRBV18 and TRBJ1-5, with 8 positions matching TRBD1. The junction had 2 bases not matched to a gene; V was cut back by 3 bases and J by 4 bases. Germline CDR1 is KGHSH and CDR2 is LQKENI. This CDR3 comprises 14 residues. The CDR3, as DNA: TGTGCCAGCTCACCGGGACAGGTAAATCAGCCCCAGCATTTT. Translation gives CASSPGQVNQPQHF.

This clone occurred once. This rearrangement joins TRBV19 to TRBJ1-1; D remains ambiguous. CDR3 length equals 16 residues. Trimming stripped 0 bases from V and 0 bases from J, with 11 bases between. Germline V gene lookup returns CDR1 LNHDA and CDR2 SQIVND (reference sequence). CDR3 loop: CASSIDRQVMNTEAFF. The DNA for the CDR3 is TGTGCCAGTAGTATAGATCGGCAGGTGATGAACACTGAAGCTTTCTTT.

This chain connects TRBV10-2 to TRBJ1-4, with 9 bases fitting TRBD1. V was pared by 3 bases and J by 10 bases, with 6 bases of the junction left unmatched. CDR1 is WSHSY, CDR2 SAAADI, per germline. The CDR3 is made up of 14 amino acids. CDR3 sequence reads: CASSETTGGGKLFF. In DNA form, the CDR3 reads TGCGCCAGCAGTGAAACGACAGGGGGGGGAAAACTGTTTTTT.

The CDR3 protein is CASSYRTAEDEQYF. CDR3 nucleotides: TGTGCCAGCAGCTACCGGACTGCGGAGGACGAGCAGTACTTC. The rearrangement joins TRBV4-2 to TRBJ2-7, with D possibly being TRBD2 (5 bases). There are 14 residues in the CDR3. Germline lookup yields CDR1 LGHNA and CDR2 YNFKEQ. Trimming removed 5 bases at V and 5 bases at J, with 16 bases between.

The chain employs TRBV30 and TRBJ1-2, with a possible D match to TRBD1 (5 bases). Germline V CDR1 and CDR2: GTSNPN, SVGIG (reference sequence). The germline V and J ends were trimmed by 3 bases and 4 bases, with 9 bases remaining between them. The CDR3 runs to 12 residues. CDR3 DNA: TGTGCCTGGAGCGGGGGGGGCTATGGCTACACCTTC. It yields the protein CAWSGGGYGYTF. Filled out from reference TRBV30 and TRBJ1-2, the complete variable domain reads SQTIHQWPATLVQPVGSPLSLECTVEGTSNPNLYWYRQAAGRGLQLLFYSVGIGQISSEVPQNLSASRPQDRQFILSSKKLLLSDSGFYLCAWSGGGYGYTFGSGTRLTVV.

This clone was observed a handful of times. The chain employs TRBV28 and TRBJ2-4; possibly TRBD1 for D (6 bases). Deletions cut 6 bases from V and 0 bases from J, with 18 bases between. The CDR3 length is 17 residues. Germline assignment: CDR1 MDHEN and CDR2 SYDVKM. The DNA of the CDR3 is TGTGCCAGCAGACCTCTCAGGGGTTCGAGAGCCAAAAACATTCAGTACTTC. It specifies CASRPLRGSRAKNIQYF. The full variable domain, rest sourced from reference TRBV28 and TRBJ2-4, is DVKVTQSSRYLVKRTGEKVFLECVQDMDHENMFWYRQDPGLGLRLIYFSYDVKMKEKGDIPEGYSVSREKKERFSLILESASTNQTSMYLCASRPLRGSRAKNIQYFGAGTRLSVL.

J is TRBJ2-3 and V is TRBV11-2; D is possibly TRBD1 or TRBD2 (5 bases each). The CDR3 covers 18 residues. Germline V gene data show CDR1 as SGHAT and CDR2 as FQNNGV. V dropped 2 bases and J dropped 0 bases, with 18 bases sitting between them. CDR3 DNA sequence: TGTGCCAGCAGCTTAAACGCCGGGACGGTGGAGAGCACAGATACGCAGTATTTT. This gives the protein CASSLNAGTVESTDTQYF.

In its sample, this clone was seen once. The chain uses TRBV19 and TRBJ1-2; 10 bases line up with TRBD1. The length of the CDR3 is 13 residues. The trim removed 10 bases at V and 4 bases at J, leaving 6 bases unmatched. Germline V gene sequence: CDR1 LNHDA, CDR2 SQIVND (reference sequence). This chain's CDR3 is CATRQGASYGYTF. Written as DNA, the CDR3 is TGTGCCACCAGACAGGGGGCGAGCTATGGCTACACCTTC.

The chain is built from TRBV29-1 and TRBJ2-7; D gene unclear. Trimming removed 4 bases at V and 2 bases at J, with 6 bases between. The CDR3 is 11 amino acids. Germline V gives CDR1 SQVTM, CDR2 ANQGSEA. CDR3 sequence: CSVAQPYEQYF. CDR3 sequence (DNA): TGCAGCGTTGCTCAGCCCTACGAGCAGTACTTC.

The chain has TRBV7-2 and TRBJ1-4; the D gene is possibly TRBD1 (5 bases). The germline V gene has CDR1 SGHTA and CDR2 FQGNSA. Trimming shortened V by 3 bases and J by 8 bases, and 13 bases separated the two germline ends. There are 14 residues in the CDR3. CDR3 region: CASSLWQGNEKLFF. In DNA form, the CDR3 reads TGTGCCAGCAGCTTGTGGCAGGGCAACGAAAAACTGTTTTTT.

This clone occurred once. V and J are TRBV7-9 and TRBJ1-6; no clear D gene. V was shortened by 5 bases and J by 8 bases, with 19 bases between the two germline ends. The CDR3 is 16 residues long. Germline values: CDR1 SEHNR, CDR2 FQNEAQ (reference sequence). CDR3 residues: CASSRIRRTPDSPLHF. The CDR3 region has the DNA TGTGCCAGCAGCCGAATCAGGAGAACACCTGATTCACCCCTCCACTTT.

In this sample, this clone turned up once. CDR3 amino acids: CASSEGKYTEAFF. CDR3 DNA sequence: TGCGCCAGCAGTGAAGGGAAGTACACTGAAGCTTTCTTT. This chain connects TRBV10-2 to TRBJ1-1; unclear D gene. CDR1 WSHSY and CDR2 SAAADI come from the germline V gene. V was pared by 3 bases and J by 3 bases, with 8 bases between. The CDR3 loop spans 13 amino acids.